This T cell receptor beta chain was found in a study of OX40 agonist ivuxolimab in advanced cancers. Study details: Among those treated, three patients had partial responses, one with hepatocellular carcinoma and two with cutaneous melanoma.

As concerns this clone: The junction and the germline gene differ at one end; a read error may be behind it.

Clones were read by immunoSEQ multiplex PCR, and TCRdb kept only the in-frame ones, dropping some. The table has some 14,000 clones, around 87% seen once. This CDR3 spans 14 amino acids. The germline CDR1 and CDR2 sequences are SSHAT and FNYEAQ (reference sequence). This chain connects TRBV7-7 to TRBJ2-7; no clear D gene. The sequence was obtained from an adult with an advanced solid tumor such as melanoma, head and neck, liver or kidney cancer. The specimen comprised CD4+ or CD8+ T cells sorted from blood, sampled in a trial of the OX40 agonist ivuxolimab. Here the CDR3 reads CASSLGSSGYEQYF. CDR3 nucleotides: TGTGCTAGCAGCTTGGGGTCCTCTGGGTACGAGCAGTACTTC.